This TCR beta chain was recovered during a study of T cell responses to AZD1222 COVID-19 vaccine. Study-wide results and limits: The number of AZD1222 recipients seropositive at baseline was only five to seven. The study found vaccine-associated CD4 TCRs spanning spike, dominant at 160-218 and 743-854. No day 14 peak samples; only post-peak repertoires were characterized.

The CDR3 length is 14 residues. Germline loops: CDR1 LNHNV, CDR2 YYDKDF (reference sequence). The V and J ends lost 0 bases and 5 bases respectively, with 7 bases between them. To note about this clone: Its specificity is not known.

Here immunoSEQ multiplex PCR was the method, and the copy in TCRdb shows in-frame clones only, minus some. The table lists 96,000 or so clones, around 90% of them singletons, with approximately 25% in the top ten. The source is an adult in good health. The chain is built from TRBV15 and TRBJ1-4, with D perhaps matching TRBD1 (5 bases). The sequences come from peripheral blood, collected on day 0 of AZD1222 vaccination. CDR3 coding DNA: TGTGCCACCAGCAGAGAACAGGCGAATGAAAAACTGTTTTTT. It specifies CATSREQANEKLFF.